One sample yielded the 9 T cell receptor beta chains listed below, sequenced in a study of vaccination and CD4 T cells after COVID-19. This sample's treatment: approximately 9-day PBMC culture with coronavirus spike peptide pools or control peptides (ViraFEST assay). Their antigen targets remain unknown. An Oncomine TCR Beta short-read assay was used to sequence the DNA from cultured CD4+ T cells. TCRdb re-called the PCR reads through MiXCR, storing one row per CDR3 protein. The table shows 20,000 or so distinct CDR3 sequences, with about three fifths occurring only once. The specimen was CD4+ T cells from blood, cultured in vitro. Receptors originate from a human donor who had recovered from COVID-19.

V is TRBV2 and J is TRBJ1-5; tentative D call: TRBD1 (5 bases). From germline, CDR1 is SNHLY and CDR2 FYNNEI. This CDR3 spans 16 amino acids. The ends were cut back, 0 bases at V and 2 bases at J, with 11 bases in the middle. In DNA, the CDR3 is TGTGCCAGCAGTGAAGCCAGAGGAGGGGGCAATCAGCCCCAGCATTTT. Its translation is CASSEARGGGNQPQHF.

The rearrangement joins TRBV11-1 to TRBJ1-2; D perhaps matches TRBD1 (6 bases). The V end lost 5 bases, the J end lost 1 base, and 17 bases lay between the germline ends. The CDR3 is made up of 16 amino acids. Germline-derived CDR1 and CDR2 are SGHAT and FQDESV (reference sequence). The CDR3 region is CASSPRLGADNYGYTF. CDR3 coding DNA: TGTGCCAGCAGCCCAAGGTTGGGGGCCGATAACTATGGCTACACCTTC.

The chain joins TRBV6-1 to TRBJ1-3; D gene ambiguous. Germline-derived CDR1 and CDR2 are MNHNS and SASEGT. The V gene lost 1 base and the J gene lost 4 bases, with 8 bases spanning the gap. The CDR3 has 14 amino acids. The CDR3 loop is CASSEGGTGNTIYF. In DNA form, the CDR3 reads TGTGCCAGCAGTGAAGGAGGCACCGGAAACACCATATATTTT.

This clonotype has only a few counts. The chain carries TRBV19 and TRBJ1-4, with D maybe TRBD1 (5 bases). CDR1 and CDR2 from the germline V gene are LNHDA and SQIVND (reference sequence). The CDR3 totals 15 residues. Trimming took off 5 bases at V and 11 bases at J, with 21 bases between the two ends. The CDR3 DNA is TGTGCCAGTAGTTATGCGGGACTCCTAAGGAAGAAACTGTTTTTT. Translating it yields CASSYAGLLRKKLFF. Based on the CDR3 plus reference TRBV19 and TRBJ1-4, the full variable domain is DGGITQSPKYLFRKEGQNVTLSCEQNLNHDAMYWYRQDPGQGLRLIYYSQIVNDFQKGDIAEGYSVSREKKESFPLTVTSAQKNPTAFYLCASSYAGLLRKKLFFGSGTQLSVL.

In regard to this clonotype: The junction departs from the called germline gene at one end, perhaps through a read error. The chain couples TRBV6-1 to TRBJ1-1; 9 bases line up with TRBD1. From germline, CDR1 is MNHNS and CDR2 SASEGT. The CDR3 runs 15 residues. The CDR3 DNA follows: TGTGCCGGCAGTACCCCGGGACAGGGAGACACTGAAGCTTTCTTT. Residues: CAGSTPGQGDTEAFF.

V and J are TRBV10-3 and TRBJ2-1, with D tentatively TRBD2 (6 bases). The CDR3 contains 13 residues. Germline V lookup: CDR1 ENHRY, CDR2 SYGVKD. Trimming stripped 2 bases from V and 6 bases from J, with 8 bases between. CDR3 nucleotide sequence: TGTGCCATCAGTGAGGGAGGGGTCAATGAGCAGTTCTTC. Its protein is CAISEGGVNEQFF.

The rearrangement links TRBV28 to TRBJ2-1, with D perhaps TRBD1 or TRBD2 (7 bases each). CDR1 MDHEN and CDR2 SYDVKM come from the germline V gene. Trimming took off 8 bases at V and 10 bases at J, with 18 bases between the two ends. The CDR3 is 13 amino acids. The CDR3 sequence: CASFQGGNREQFF. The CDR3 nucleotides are TGTGCCAGCTTTCAGGGGGGGAACAGAGAGCAGTTCTTC. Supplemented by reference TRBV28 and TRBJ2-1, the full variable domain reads DVKVTQSSRYLVKRTGEKVFLECVQDMDHENMFWYRQDPGLGLRLIYFSYDVKMKEKGDIPEGYSVSREKKERFSLILESASTNQTSMYLCASFQGGNREQFFGPGTRLTVL.

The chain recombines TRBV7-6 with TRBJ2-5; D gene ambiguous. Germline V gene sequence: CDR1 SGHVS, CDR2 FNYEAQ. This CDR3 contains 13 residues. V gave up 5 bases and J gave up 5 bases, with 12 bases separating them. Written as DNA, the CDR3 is TGTGCCAGCAGCCGCAGACCTTCTGAGACCCAGTACTTC. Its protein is CASSRRPSETQYF.

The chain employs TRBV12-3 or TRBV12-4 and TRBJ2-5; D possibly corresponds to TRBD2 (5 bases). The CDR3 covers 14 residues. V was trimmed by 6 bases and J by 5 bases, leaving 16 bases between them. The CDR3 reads CASSDQLGLETQYF. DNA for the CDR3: TGTGCCAGCAGCGACCAACTAGGGTTGGAGACCCAGTACTTC.